Reported below is one T cell receptor beta chain. The antigen is not known. Sorting of CD4+ naive, central memory, regulatory and stem cell-like memory cells was performed via CD45RO/CCR7/CD25/CD127/CD95/CD27. This specimen belongs to a study of beta chain features in type 1 diabetes. Whole-study findings and limits: PCR, the amplification step, might favor shorter templates, equally in patients and controls. Shortening of TCRB CDR3s, moderate but significant, appeared in all four CD4+ subsets of Type 1 diabetes patients.

Isolated RNA was reverse transcribed in full, so expressed TCRB transcripts were sequenced. Assay: immunoSEQ multiplex PCR; the TCRdb copy retains only in-frame clones and omits some. Among some 660,000 clones listed, 11% to 15% were seen once. With 2 bases removed from V and 3 bases from J, the gap between germline ends came to 12 bases. The CDR3 is 15 amino acids. Germline assignment: CDR1 SGHRS and CDR2 YFSETQ. V gene TRBV5-1 combines with J gene TRBJ2-1; a weak D match, TRBD2 (6 bases). The TCR sequence derives from a man younger than 35 with type 1 diabetes. Sample: naive CD4+ T cells from blood. CDR3 protein: CASSFDGSGYNEQFF. CDR3 in DNA: TGCGCCAGCAGCTTCGACGGGAGCGGCTACAATGAGCAGTTCTTC. The full variable domain, its missing parts supplied by reference TRBV5-1 and TRBJ2-1, is KAGVTQTPRYLIKTRGQQVTLSCSPISGHRSVSWYQQTPGQGLQFLFEYFSETQRNKGNFPGRFSGRQFSNSRSEMNVSTLELGDSALYLCASSFDGSGYNEQFFGPGTRLTVL.